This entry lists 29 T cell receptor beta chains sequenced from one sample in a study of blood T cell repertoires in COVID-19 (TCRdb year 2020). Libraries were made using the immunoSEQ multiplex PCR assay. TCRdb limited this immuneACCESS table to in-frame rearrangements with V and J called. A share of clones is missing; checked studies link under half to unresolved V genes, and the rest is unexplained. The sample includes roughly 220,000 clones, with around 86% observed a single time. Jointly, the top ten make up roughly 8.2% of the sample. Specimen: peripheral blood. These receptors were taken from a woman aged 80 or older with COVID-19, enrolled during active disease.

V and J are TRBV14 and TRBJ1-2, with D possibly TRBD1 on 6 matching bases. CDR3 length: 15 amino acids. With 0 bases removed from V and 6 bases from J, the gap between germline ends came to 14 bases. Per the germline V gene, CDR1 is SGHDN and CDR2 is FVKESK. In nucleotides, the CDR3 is TGTGCCAGCAGCCAAGATAGTTGGGGGCTGAATGGCTACACCTTC. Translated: CASSQDSWGLNGYTF.

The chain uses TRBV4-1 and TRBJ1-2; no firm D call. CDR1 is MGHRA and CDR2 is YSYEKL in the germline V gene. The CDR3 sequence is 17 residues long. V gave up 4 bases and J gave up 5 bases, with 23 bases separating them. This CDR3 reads CASSPAAGPGYYYGYTF. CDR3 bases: TGCGCCAGCAGCCCAGCAGCGGGTCCGGGATATTATTATGGCTACACCTTC.

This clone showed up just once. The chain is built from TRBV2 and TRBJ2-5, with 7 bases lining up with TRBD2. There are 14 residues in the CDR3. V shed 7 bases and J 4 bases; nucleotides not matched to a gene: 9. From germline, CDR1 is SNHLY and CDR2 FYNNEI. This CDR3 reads CASTRRGYGETQYF. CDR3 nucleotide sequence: TGTGCCAGCACAAGGCGGGGGTATGGAGAGACCCAGTACTTC. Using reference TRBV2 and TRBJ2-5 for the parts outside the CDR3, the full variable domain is EPEVTQTPSHQVTQMGQEVILRCVPISNHLYFYWYRQILGQKVEFLVSFYNNEISEKSEIFDDQFSVERPDGSNFTLKIRSTKLEDSAMYFCASTRRGYGETQYFGPGTRLLVL.

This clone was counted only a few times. The CDR3 bases are TGTGCCAGCAGCCAACAGGGCGCGGACAGGGGAAGTGGCTACACCTTC. This encodes CASSQQGADRGSGYTF. The chain combines TRBV4-2 with TRBJ1-2, with 9 bases aligning to TRBD1. Germline values: CDR1 LGHNA, CDR2 YNFKEQ. V trimming: 2 bases; J trimming: 7 bases; junction bases outside the gene matches: 11. The CDR3 is 16 amino acids.

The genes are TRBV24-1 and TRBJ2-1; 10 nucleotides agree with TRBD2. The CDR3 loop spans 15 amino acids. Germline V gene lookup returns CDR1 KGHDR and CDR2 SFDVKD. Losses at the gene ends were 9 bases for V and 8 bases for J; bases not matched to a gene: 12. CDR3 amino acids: CATRRGLAGVDEQFF. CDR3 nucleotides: TGTGCCACCCGGAGAGGGCTAGCGGGAGTCGATGAGCAGTTCTTC.

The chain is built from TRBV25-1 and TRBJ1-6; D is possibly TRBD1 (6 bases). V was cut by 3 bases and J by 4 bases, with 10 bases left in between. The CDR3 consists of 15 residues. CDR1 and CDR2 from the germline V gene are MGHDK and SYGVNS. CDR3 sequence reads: CASSEGQGYNSPLHF. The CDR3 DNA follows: TGTGCCAGCAGTGAGGGGCAGGGGTATAATTCACCCCTCCACTTT.

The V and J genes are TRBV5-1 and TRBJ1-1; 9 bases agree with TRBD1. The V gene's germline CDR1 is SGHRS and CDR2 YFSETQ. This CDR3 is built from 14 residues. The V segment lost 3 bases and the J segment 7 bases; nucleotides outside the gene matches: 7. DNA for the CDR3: TGCGCCAGCAGCTCCTCCGGGGGACAGGGTGAAGCTTTCTTT. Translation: CASSSSGGQGEAFF.

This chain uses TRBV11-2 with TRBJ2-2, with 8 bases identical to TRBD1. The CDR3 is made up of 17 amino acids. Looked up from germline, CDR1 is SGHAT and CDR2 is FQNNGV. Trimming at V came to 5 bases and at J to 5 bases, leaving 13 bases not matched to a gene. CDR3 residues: CASSPAGGASWTGELFF. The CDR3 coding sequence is TGTGCCAGCAGCCCTGCAGGGGGCGCGAGTTGGACCGGGGAGCTGTTTTTT.

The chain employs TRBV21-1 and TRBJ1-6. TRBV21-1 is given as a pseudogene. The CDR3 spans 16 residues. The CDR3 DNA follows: TGTGCCAGCAGCAAAGTCGGGAGGGCAGATTATTCACCCCTCCACTTT. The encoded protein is CASSKVGRADYSPLHF.

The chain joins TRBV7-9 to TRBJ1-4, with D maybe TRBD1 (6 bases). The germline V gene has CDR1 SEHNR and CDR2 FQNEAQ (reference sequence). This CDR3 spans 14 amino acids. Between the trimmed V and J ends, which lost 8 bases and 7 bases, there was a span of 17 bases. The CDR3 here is CASERGSGSEKLFF. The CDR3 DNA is TGTGCCAGCGAGAGGGGGAGTGGATCTGAAAAACTGTTTTTT.

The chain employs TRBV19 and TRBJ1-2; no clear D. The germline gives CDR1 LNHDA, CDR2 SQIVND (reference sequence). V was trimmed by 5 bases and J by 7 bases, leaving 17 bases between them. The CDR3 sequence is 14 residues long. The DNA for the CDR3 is TGTGCCAGTAGTTTTCGGACTGGAGGGTCTGGCTACACCTTC. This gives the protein CASSFRTGGSGYTF.

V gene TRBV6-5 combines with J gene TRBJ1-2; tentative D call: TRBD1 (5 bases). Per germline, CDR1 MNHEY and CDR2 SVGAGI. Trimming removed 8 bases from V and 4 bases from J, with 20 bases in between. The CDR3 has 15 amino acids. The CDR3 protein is CASVPGVEQFYGYTF. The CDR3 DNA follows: TGTGCCAGCGTCCCGGGGGTAGAACAGTTCTATGGCTACACCTTC.

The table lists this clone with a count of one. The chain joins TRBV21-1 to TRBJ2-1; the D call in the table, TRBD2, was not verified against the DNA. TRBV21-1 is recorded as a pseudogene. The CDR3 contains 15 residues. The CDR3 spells CASTSRVGSCNEQFF. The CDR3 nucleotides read TGTGCCAGCACCTCGAGGGTAGGTAGCTGCAATGAGCAGTTCTTC.

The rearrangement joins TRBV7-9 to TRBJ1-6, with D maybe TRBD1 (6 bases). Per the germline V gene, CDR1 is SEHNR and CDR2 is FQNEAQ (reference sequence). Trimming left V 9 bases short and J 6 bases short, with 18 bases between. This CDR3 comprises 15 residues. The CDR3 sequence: CASSGTRQANSPLHF. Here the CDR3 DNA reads TGTGCCAGTAGCGGTACGAGACAGGCTAATTCACCCCTCCACTTT.

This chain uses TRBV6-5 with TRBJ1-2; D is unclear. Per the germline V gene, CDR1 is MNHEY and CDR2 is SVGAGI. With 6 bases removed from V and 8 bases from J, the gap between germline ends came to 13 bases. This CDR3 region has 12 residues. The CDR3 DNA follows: TGTGCCAGCAGGGTGGTACGGGAGGGCTACACCTTC. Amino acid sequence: CASRVVREGYTF.

CDR3 nucleotide sequence: TGTGCCAGCAGCTGGAGACAGTCCAATCAGCCCCAGCATTTT. Translated: CASSWRQSNQPQHF. The J gene is TRBJ1-5, the V gene TRBV7-2, with D perhaps matching TRBD1 (5 bases). The V gene's germline CDR1 is SGHTA and CDR2 FQGNSA. There are 14 residues in the CDR3. Deletions cut 4 bases from V and 3 bases from J, with 10 bases between.

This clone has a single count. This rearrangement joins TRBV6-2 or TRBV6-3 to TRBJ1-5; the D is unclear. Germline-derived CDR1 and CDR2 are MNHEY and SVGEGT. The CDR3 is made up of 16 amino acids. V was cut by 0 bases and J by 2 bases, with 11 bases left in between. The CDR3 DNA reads TGTGCCAGCAGTTACTCATCGGTATCGGGCAATCAGCCCCAGCATTTT. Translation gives CASSYSSVSGNQPQHF.

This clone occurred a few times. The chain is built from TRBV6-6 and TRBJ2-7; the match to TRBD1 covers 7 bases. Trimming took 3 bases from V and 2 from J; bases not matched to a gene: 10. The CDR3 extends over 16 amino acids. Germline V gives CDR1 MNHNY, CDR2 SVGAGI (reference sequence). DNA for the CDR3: TGTGCCAGCAGTTATCGTGCAGGGACAGAGACCTACGAGCAGTACTTC. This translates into CASSYRAGTETYEQYF.

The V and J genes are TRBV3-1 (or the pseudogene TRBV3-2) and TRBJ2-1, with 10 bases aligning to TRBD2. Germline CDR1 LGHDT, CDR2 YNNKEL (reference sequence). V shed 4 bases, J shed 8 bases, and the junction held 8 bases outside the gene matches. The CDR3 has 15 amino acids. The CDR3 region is CASSPSSGRLYEQFF. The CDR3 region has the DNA TGTGCCAGCAGCCCCAGTAGCGGGAGGCTCTATGAGCAGTTCTTC.

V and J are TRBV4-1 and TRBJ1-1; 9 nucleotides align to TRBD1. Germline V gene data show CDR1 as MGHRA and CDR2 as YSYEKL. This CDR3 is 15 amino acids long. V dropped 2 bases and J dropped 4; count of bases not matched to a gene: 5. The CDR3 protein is CASSQTTGGGTEAFF. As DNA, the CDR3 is TGCGCCAGCAGCCAAACTACAGGGGGCGGCACTGAAGCTTTCTTT.

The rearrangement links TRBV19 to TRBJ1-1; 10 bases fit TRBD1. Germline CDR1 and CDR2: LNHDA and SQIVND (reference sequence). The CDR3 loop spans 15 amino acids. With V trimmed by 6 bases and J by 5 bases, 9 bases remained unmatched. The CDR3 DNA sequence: TGTGCCAGTAGAGGGACAGGGGTTGTTATGACTGAAGCTTTCTTT. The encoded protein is CASRGTGVVMTEAFF. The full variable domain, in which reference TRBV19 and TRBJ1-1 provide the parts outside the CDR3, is DGGITQSPKYLFRKEGQNVTLSCEQNLNHDAMYWYRQDPGQGLRLIYYSQIVNDFQKGDIAEGYSVSREKKESFPLTVTSAQKNPTAFYLCASRGTGVVMTEAFFGQGTRLTVV.

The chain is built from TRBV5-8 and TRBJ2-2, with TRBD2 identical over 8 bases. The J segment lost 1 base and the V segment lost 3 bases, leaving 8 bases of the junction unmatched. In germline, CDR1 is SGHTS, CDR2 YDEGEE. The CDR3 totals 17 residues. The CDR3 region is CASSWGGGRRNTGELFF. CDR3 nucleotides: TGTGCCAGCAGCTGGGGCGGCGGGAGGAGGAACACCGGGGAGCTGTTTTTT.

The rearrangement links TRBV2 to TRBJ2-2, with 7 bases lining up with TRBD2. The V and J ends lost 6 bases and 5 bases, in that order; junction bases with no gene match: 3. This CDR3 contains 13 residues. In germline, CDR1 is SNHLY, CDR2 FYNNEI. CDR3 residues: CASRVSGTGELFF. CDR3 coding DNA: TGTGCCAGCAGGGTTAGCGGGACCGGGGAGCTGTTTTTT.

CDR3 region: CASSRTQNYNEQFF. Written as DNA, the CDR3 is TGTGCCAGCAGCCGGACTCAAAACTACAATGAGCAGTTCTTC. The genes are TRBV5-5 and TRBJ2-1, with D possibly matching TRBD2 (5 bases). Germline V gene sequence: CDR1 SGHKS, CDR2 YYEKEE (reference sequence). Trimming removed 4 bases at V and 3 bases at J, with 11 bases between. The CDR3 runs 14 residues.

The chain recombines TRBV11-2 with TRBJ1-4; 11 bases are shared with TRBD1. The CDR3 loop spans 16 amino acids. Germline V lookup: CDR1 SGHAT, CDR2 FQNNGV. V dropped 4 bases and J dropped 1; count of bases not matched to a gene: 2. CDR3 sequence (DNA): TGTGCCAGCAGCTCCGGGACAGGGGGAACTAATGAAAAACTGTTTTTT. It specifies CASSSGTGGTNEKLFF.

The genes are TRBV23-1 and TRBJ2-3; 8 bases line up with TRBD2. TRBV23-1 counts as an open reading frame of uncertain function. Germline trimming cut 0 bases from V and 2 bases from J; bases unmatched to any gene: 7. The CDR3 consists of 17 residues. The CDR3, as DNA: TGCGCCAGCAGTCAATCGTCCGGGGGGGGAAACACAGATACGCAGTATTTT. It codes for CASSQSSGGGNTDTQYF.

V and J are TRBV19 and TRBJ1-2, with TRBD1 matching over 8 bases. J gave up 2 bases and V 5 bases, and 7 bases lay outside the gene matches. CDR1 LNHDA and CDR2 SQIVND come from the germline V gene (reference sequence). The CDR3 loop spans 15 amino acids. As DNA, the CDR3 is TGTGCCAGTAGTTCCCAGGGGGCGCCGAACTATGGCTACACCTTC. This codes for CASSSQGAPNYGYTF.

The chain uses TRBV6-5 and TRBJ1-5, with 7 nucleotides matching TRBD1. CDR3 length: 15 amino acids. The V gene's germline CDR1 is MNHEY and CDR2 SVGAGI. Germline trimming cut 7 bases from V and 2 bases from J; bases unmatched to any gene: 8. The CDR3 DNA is TGTGCCAGCACTCGCGGGACAGTAGGCAATCAGCCCCAGCATTTT. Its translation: CASTRGTVGNQPQHF.

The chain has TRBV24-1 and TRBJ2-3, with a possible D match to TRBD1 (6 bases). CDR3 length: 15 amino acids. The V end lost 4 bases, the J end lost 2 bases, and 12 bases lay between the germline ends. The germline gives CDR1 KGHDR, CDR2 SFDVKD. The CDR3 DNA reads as TGTGCCACCAGTGAGGCAGGGGTCGTCACAGATACGCAGTATTTT. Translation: CATSEAGVVTDTQYF.